These T cell receptor beta chains were read from a single sample in a study of memory CD4+ T cells and cytomegalovirus serostatus. Only in-frame clones appear in the TCRdb table, and some are missing; sequencing was by immunoSEQ multiplex PCR. The repertoire consists of under 80,000 clones, with 75% to 90% occurring once and the leading ten covering roughly 0.95%. Sequenced material: memory CD4+ T cells from blood. The receptors derive from an adult in good health and CMV-seronegative. CDR3s include the opening cysteine and the closing phenylalanine or tryptophan. Each record gives: V gene, J gene, clone size, CDR3 protein. Where a row states a size, it is once, few, many or the class of an expanded clone; other rows omit it.

TRBV18	TRBJ1-3	NA	CASSPAGGSGNTIYF
TRBV20-1	TRBJ2-2	once	CSALSPGELFF
TRBV6-5	TRBJ2-1	NA	CASRVRDSERNEQFF
TRBV20-1	TRBJ2-1	NA	CTTSWRNEQFF
TRBV5-4	TRBJ2-3	NA	CASSSPGQGWGLRDTQYF
TRBV9	TRBJ2-3	NA	CASSVQGGDTQYF
TRBV9	TRBJ1-1	few	CASSVAEWNTEAFF
TRBV18	TRBJ1-5	NA	CASSPRQDSNQPQHF
TRBV11-2	TRBJ1-2	NA	CASSLVVGTAGYTF
TRBV6-1	TRBJ1-2	NA	CASSLDSYGYTF
TRBV18	TRBJ1-5	NA	CASSPRRTGDSNQPQHF
TRBV7-2	TRBJ1-4	NA	CASSLSQGGSEKLFF
TRBV28	TRBJ1-2	NA	CASSSHSGNYGYTF
TRBV5-1	TRBJ2-5	few	CASSPVSADLHETQYF
TRBV21-1	TRBJ2-5	NA	CASSKGETQYF
TRBV2	TRBJ1-3	NA	CASKTLRDRGPAGNTIYF
TRBV18	TRBJ2-5	NA	CASSPPAGRGETQYF
TRBV18	TRBJ2-2	NA	CASSPDAGELFF
TRBV5-6	TRBJ1-6	NA	CASSLAGGSYNSPLHF
TRBV27	TRBJ2-7	NA	CASSFRQTYEQYF
TRBV14	TRBJ1-4	NA	CASSQQLNEKLFF
TRBV2	TRBJ1-1	once	CASSVAGWSTEAFF
TRBV30	TRBJ1-2	NA	CAWSLGQGGYGYTF